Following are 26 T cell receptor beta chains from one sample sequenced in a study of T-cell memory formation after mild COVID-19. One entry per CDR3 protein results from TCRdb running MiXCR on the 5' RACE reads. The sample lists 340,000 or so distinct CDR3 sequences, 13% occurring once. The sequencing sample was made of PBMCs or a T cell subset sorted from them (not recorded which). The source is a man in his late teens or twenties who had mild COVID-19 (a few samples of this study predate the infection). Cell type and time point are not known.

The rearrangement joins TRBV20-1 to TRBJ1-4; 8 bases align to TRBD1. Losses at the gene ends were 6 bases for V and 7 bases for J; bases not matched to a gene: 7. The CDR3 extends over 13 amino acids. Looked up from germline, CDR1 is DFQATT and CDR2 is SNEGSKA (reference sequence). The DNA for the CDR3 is TGCAGTGCCTCGGACAGGGTGGTTGAAAAACTGTTTTTT. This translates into CSASDRVVEKLFF.

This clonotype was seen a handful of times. Here the CDR3 reads CATSMGGEYTDTQYF. For the CDR3, the DNA is TGTGCCACCAGCATGGGCGGGGAGTACACAGATACGCAGTATTTT. The rearrangement uses TRBV15 and TRBJ2-3; D is possibly TRBD2 (6 bases). The CDR3 spans 15 residues. Trimming shortened V by 4 bases and J by 2 bases, and 13 bases separated the two germline ends. The germline V gene encodes CDR1 LNHNV and CDR2 YYDKDF (reference sequence).

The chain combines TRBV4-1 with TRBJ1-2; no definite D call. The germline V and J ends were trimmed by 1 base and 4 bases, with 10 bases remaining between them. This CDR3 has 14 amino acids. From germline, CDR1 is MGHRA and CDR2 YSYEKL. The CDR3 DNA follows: TGCGCCAGCAGCCAAGGCGGGCGGAGCTATGGCTACACCTTC. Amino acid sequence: CASSQGGRSYGYTF.

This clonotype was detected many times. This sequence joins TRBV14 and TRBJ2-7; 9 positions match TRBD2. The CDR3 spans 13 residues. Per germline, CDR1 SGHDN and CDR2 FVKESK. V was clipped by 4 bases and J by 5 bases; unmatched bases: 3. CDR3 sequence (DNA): TGTGCCAGCAGCCGGACTAGCGCCCACGAGCAGTACTTC. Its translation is CASSRTSAHEQYF. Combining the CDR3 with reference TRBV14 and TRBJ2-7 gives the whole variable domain EAGVTQFPSHSVIEKGQTVTLRCDPISGHDNLYWYRRVMGKEIKFLLHFVKESKQDESGMPNNRFLAERTGGTYSTLKVQPAELEDSGVYFCASSRTSAHEQYFGPGTRLTVT.

As DNA, the CDR3 is TGTGCCAGCGAACTAGCGGGCCTAGAGACCCAGTACTTC. Amino acids: CASELAGLETQYF. J is TRBJ2-5 and V is TRBV2; 9 positions agree with TRBD2. The ends lost 8 bases at V and 4 bases at J; junction bases unmatched: 5. The CDR3 sequence is 13 residues long. CDR1 and CDR2 (germline): SNHLY, FYNNEI.

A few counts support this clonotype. CDR3 in amino acids: CASSPIDRGLSNEQFF. The CDR3, as DNA: TGTGCCAGCTCACCAATTGACAGGGGGCTCTCCAATGAGCAGTTCTTC. V and J are TRBV18 and TRBJ2-1; 10 nucleotides match TRBD1. Germline V gene sequence: CDR1 KGHSH, CDR2 LQKENI. The CDR3 length is 16 residues. With 2 bases clipped from V and 6 bases from J, the junction kept 7 bases outside the gene matches. Full variable domain (remainder filled in from reference TRBV18 and TRBJ2-1): NAGVMQNPRHLVRRRGQEARLRCSPMKGHSHVYWYRQLPEEGLKFMVYLQKENIIDESGMPKERFSAEFPKEGPSILRIQQVVRGDSAAYFCASSPIDRGLSNEQFFGPGTRLTVL.

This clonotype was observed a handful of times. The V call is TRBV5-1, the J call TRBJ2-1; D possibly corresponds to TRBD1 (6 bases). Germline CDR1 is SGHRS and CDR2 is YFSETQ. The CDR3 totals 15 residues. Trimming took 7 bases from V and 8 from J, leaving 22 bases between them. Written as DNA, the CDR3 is TGCGCCAGCGGCCTCGTCCAGGGGCGAATGGATGAGCAGTTCTTC. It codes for CASGLVQGRMDEQFF.

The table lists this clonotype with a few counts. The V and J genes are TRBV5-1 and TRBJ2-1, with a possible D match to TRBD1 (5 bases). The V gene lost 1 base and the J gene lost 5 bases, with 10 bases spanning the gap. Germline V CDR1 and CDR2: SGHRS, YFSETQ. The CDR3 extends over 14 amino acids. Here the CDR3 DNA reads TGCGCCAGCAGCTTGACGTCCAGGGACAATGAGCAGTTCTTC. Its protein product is CASSLTSRDNEQFF.

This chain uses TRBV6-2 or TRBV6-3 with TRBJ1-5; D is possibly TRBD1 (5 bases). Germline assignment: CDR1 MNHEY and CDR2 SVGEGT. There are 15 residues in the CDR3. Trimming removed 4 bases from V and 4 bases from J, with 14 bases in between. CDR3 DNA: TGTGCCAGCAGTTTGGGTCGGGGGGGGAATCAGCCCCAGCATTTT. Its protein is CASSLGRGGNQPQHF.

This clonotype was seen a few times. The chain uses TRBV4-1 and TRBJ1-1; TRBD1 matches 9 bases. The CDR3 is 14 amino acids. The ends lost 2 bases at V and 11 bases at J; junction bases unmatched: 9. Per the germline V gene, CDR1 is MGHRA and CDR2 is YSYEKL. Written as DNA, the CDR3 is TGCGCCAGCAGCCAACCTCGGACAGGGGCTGGGGCTTTCTTT. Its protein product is CASSQPRTGAGAFF.

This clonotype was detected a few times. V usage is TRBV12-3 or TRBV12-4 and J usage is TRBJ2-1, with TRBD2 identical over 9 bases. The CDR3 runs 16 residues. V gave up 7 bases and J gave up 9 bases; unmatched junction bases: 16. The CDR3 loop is CASNMGGGGFLSEQFF. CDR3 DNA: TGTGCCAGCAATATGGGCGGGGGGGGATTCTTAAGTGAGCAGTTCTTC.

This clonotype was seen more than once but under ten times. This chain's CDR3 is CSAPGSMGKGYTF. The CDR3, as DNA: TGCAGTGCCCCGGGCTCGATGGGGAAGGGCTACACCTTC. The gene calls are TRBV20-1 and TRBJ1-2; no clear D gene. The CDR3 covers 13 residues. The V end was cut by 6 bases, the J end by 8 bases, with 19 bases between. The V gene's germline CDR1 is DFQATT and CDR2 SNEGSKA (reference sequence).

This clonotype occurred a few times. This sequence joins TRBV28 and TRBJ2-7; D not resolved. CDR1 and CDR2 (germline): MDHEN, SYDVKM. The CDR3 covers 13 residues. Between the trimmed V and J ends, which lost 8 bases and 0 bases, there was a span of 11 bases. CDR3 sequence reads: CASGHGSSYEQYV. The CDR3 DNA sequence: TGTGCCAGCGGCCACGGTAGCTCCTACGAGCAGTACGTC.

Written as DNA, the CDR3 is TGTGCCAGCAGCTACACAGGGGCCGGGTACTATGGCTACACCTTC. It translates to CASSYTGAGYYGYTF. The chain is built from TRBV7-9 and TRBJ1-2, with TRBD1 matching over 7 bases. Losses at the gene ends were 4 bases for V and 3 bases for J; bases not matched to a gene: 8. CDR1 and CDR2 from the germline V gene are SEHNR and FQNEAQ (reference sequence). The CDR3 loop spans 15 amino acids.

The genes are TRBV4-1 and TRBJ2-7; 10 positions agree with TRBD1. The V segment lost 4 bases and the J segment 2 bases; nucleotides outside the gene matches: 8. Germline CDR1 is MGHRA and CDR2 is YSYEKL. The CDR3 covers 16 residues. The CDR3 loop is CASSPPGQGTPYEQYF. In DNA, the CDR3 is TGCGCCAGCAGCCCGCCGGGACAGGGGACCCCCTACGAGCAGTACTTC.

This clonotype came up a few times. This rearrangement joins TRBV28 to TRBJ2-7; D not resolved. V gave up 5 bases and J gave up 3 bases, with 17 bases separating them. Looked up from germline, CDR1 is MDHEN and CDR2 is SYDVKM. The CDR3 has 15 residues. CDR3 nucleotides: TGTGCCAGCAGTCCTGCCACGTCGAGATACTACGAGCAGTACGTC. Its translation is CASSPATSRYYEQYV.

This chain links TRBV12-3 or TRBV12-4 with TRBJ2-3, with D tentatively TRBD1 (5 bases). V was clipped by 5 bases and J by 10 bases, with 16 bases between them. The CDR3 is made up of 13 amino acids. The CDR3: CASSPGLGVAQYF. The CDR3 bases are TGTGCCAGCAGTCCTGGGCTAGGGGTTGCGCAGTATTTT.

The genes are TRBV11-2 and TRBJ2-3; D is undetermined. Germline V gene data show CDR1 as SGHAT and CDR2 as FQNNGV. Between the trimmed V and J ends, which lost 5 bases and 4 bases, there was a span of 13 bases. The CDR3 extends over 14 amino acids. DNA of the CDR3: TGTGCCAGCAGCGGAAGGGTTTCGCCAGATACGCAGTATTTT. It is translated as CASSGRVSPDTQYF.

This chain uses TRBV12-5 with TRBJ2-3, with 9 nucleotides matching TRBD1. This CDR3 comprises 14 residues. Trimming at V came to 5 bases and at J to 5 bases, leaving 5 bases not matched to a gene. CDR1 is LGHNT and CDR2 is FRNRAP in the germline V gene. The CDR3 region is CASGLQGAGDTQYF. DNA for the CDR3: TGTGCTAGTGGTCTACAGGGGGCCGGAGATACGCAGTATTTT.

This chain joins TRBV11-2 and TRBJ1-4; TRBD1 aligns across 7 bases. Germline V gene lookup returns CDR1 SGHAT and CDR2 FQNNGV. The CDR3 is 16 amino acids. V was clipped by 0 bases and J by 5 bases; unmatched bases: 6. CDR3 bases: TGTGCCAGCAGCTTAGATCCCGCAGGGGGGAATGAAAAACTGTTTTTT. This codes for CASSLDPAGGNEKLFF.

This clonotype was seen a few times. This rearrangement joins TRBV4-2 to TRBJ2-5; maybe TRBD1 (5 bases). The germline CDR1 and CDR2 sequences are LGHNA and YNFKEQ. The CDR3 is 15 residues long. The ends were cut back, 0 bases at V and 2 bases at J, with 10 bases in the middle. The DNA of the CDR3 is TGTGCCAGCAGCCAAGAGGGGCACAGTCAAGAGACCCAGTACTTC. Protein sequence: CASSQEGHSQETQYF.

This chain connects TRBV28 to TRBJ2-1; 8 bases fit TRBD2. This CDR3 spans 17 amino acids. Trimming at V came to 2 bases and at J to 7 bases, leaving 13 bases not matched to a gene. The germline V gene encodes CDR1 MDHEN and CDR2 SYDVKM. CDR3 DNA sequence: TGTGCCAGCAGTTTACCGGGACTAGTCCACCATGGGAATGAGCAGTTCTTC. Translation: CASSLPGLVHHGNEQFF.

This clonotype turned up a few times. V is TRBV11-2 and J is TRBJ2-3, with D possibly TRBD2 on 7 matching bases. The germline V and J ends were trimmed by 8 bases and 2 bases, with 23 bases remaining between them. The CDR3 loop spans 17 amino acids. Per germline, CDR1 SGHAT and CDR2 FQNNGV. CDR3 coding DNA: TGTGCCAGCGATACTACAAGGGGGGGGCGACCCACAGATACGCAGTATTTT. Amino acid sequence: CASDTTRGGRPTDTQYF.

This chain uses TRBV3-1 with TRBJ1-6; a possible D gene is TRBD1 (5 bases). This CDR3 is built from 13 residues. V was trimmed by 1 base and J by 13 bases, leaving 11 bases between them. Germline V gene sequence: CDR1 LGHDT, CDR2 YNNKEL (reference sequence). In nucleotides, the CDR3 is TGTGCCAGCAGCCAAGTGGGGGGAGGGCCCCTCCACTTT. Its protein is CASSQVGGGPLHF.

The CDR3: CASSGADSYNEQFF. CDR3 in DNA: TGCGCCAGCAGCGGCGCAGACTCCTACAATGAGCAGTTCTTC. The chain employs TRBV4-1 and TRBJ2-1; D remains ambiguous. Germline loops: CDR1 MGHRA, CDR2 YSYEKL. The CDR3 is made up of 14 amino acids. V lost 5 bases, J lost 0 bases, and 8 bases lay in between.

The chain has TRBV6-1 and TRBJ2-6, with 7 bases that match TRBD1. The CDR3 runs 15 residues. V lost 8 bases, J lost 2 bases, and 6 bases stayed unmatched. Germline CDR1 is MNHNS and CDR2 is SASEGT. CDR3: CASLLQGAGANVLTF. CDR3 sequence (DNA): TGTGCCAGCCTCTTGCAGGGGGCTGGGGCCAACGTCCTGACTTTC.